This TCR beta chain was retrieved from a study of blood T cell repertoires in COVID-19. Study in general: Samples came from the United States, Italy and Spain, spanning acute and convalescent COVID-19.

Authors' methods: The authors estimated nucleated cell counts from reference gene primer amplification. Some clones are missing from TCRdb's copy, which holds only in-frame ones; the method was immunoSEQ multiplex PCR. That table is the source of V, J and clone size, and D and trimming were worked out from the DNA. The sample lists about 300,000 clones; around four fifths were seen once. This clone was detected only once. Germline V gene data show CDR1 as SQVTM and CDR2 as ANQGSEA. Trimming took off 3 bases at V and 6 bases at J, with 14 bases between the two ends. The CDR3 extends over 13 amino acids.

The chain joins TRBV29-1 to TRBJ1-2, with a weak D call TRBD1 (5 bases). This receptor was obtained from a woman between 45 and 65 years old who had recovered from COVID-19. The sequencing input was peripheral blood. CDR3 nucleotides: TGCAGCGTTGATCTTAAGGGGCGGAATGGCTACACCTTC. Protein sequence: CSVDLKGRNGYTF. The variable domain in full, with the rest retrieved from reference TRBV29-1 and TRBJ1-2, is SAVISQKPSRDICQRGTSLTIQCQVDSQVTMMFWYRQQPGQSLTLIATANQGSEATYESGFVIDKFPISRPNLTFSTLTVSNMSPEDSSIYLCSVDLKGRNGYTFGSGTRLTVV.